This T cell receptor beta chain derives from a study of breast tumors, draining lymph nodes, adjacent tissues. Samples came from axillary lymph nodes draining the breast cancer. Each CDR3 protein gets one entry after TCRdb re-called the multiplex PCR reads with MiXCR. The data show about 100,000 distinct CDR3 sequences, around 21% seen once. General study points: Tumor and nontumor repertoires were significantly more similar in luminal-like than in basal-like breast cancer. Tumor TCR diversity was below lymph nodes but above nontumor tissue. Findings are consistent with lymph node origin and intratumoral expansion of most tumor T cells.

Germline V CDR1 and CDR2: SGHRS, YFSETQ. J was trimmed by 4 bases and V by 0 bases; bases with no gene match: 3. The CDR3 extends over 14 amino acids. This clonotype was detected many times. No antigen is known for it. Sequencing was carried out using axillary lymph node tissue. This receptor was obtained from a female donor with breast cancer. Some clones in this sample may be carry-over from other donors' samples. The chain couples TRBV5-1 to TRBJ2-5; 7 bases match TRBD2. The CDR3 sequence: CASSLDGGGETQYF. The CDR3 DNA follows: TGCGCCAGCAGCTTGGATGGCGGGGGAGAGACCCAGTACTTC.